This TCR beta chain was observed in a study of cytomegalovirus exposure and HLA in healthy donors. About the study: The same platform was used for the 110 or so validation repertoires and the 500 to 700 first-cohort repertoires, a later analysis reported. Regarding the study as a whole: Most TCRs appeared rarely, but some public TCRs recurred in many donors. In the 130 or so validation repertoires, a later analysis found that first-cohort TCR clusters tended to co-occur.

Note on this clone: Antigen specificity is unknown.

The donors were part of the validation cohort of over a hundred subjects. That cohort was separate from the first cohort, which comprised some 670 subjects. Some clones are missing from TCRdb's copy, which holds only in-frame ones; the method was immunoSEQ multiplex PCR. The sample has about 350,000 clones, roughly 87% seen once; the top ten hold 1% to 1.5%. CDR3 length: 18 residues. V shed 0 bases, J shed 5 bases, and the junction held 8 bases outside the gene matches. Per the germline V gene, CDR1 is SGDLS and CDR2 is YYNGEE. The TCR sequence derives from a woman aged 25 to 39 in good health and CMV-seropositive. Material: PBMCs. The chain uses TRBV9 and TRBJ2-1; 13 positions agree with TRBD2. The DNA for the CDR3 is TGTGCCAGCAGCGTAGCATCGAGGGGGACTAGCGGGAACAATGAGCAGTTCTTC. This codes for CASSVASRGTSGNNEQFF.